This TCR beta chain was sequenced in a study of T-cell memory formation after mild COVID-19. Per germline, CDR1 KGHSH and CDR2 LQKENI. Trimming shortened V by 5 bases and J by 4 bases, and 9 bases separated the two germline ends. This CDR3 has 12 amino acids. Using its own MiXCR run on the 5' RACE reads, TCRdb lists one record per CDR3 protein. The repertoire includes approximately 500,000 distinct CDR3 sequences, more than 20% of them detected once, and approximately 12% sits in the top ten. V gene TRBV18 combines with J gene TRBJ2-7, with D tentatively TRBD2 (6 bases). Sequencing input: PBMCs or a T cell subset sorted from them (not recorded which). The origin of this receptor is an adult woman who had mild COVID-19 (a few samples of this study predate the infection). Cell type and time point are not known. The CDR3 sequence: CASSGTEYEQYF. CDR3 bases: TGTGCCAGCTCAGGGACTGAGTACGAGCAGTACTTC.